These 21 T cell receptor beta chains originate from one sample sequenced in a study of cytomegalovirus exposure and HLA in healthy donors. Vbeta (60) and Jbeta (13) primers were used in the PCR. The assay was immunoSEQ multiplex PCR, and TCRdb's table has in-frame clones only and misses some. This sample contains nearly 200,000 clones. Sequenced material: PBMCs. The source of these receptors is a boy aged 5 to 17 in good health and CMV-seronegative.

The J gene is TRBJ1-6, the V gene TRBV2; D call uncertain. The CDR3 is 15 residues long. V was clipped by 8 bases and J by 5 bases, with 16 bases between them. CDR1 SNHLY and CDR2 FYNNEI come from the germline V gene. Here the CDR3 reads CASSKAQKDNSPLHF. For the CDR3, the DNA is TGTGCCAGCTCTAAAGCACAGAAAGATAATTCACCCCTCCACTTT.

The CDR3 loop is CASSLRVPGGYGYTF. Written as DNA, the CDR3 is TGTGCCAGCAGCTTGAGAGTCCCCGGAGGCTATGGCTACACCTTC. The chain is built from TRBV5-8 and TRBJ1-2; D ambiguous. Trimming left V 1 base short and J 4 bases short, with 14 bases between. This CDR3 region has 15 residues. The V gene's germline CDR1 is SGHTS and CDR2 YDEGEE. The complete variable domain, with remaining parts taken from reference TRBV5-8 and TRBJ1-2, reads EAGVTQSPTHLIKTRGQQATLRCSPISGHTSVYWYQQALGLGLQFLLWYDEGEERNRGNFPPRFSGRQFPNYSSELNVNALELEDSALYLCASSLRVPGGYGYTFGSGTRLTVV.

The chain links TRBV27 to TRBJ2-7; D possibly corresponds to TRBD2 (6 bases). V lost 3 bases, J lost 1 base, and 7 bases lay in between. This CDR3 is 13 amino acids long. CDR1 is MNHEY, CDR2 SMNVEV, per germline (reference sequence). CDR3 coding DNA: TGTGCCAGCAGTTTGGGGACTTCCTACGAGCAGTACTTC. Translating gives CASSLGTSYEQYF.

The J gene is TRBJ1-2, the V gene TRBV27, with D possibly TRBD1 on 5 matching bases. This CDR3 has 15 amino acids. Trimming pared 3 bases from V and 5 bases from J, leaving 16 bases between. Germline CDR1 reads MNHEY; CDR2 reads SMNVEV (reference sequence). CDR3 DNA: TGTGCCAGCAGTTTTTCAGGGAAGGCCGTGTATGGCTACACCTTC. This translates into CASSFSGKAVYGYTF.

The rearrangement uses TRBV5-4 and TRBJ1-1; D might be TRBD1 (6 bases). The CDR3 contains 14 residues. Trimming took 4 bases from V and 3 from J, leaving 13 bases between them. Germline V lookup: CDR1 SGHNT, CDR2 YYREEE (reference sequence). The CDR3 nucleotides are TGTGCCAGCAGCCAGGGGAAGGGGGACACTGAAGCTTTCTTT. Its translation is CASSQGKGDTEAFF. Variable domain in full (rest from reference TRBV5-4 and TRBJ1-1): ETGVTQSPTHLIKTRGQQVTLRCSSQSGHNTVSWYQQALGQGPQFIFQYYREEENGRGNFPPRFSGLQFPNYSSELNVNALELDDSALYLCASSQGKGDTEAFFGQGTRLTVV.

The gene calls are TRBV11-2 and TRBJ2-1; 8 bases are shared with TRBD2. This CDR3 region has 18 residues. The germline gives CDR1 SGHAT, CDR2 FQNNGV. V shed 5 bases and J 13 bases; nucleotides not matched to a gene: 25. The CDR3 spells CASSQTVNREVMTSEQFF. Written as DNA, the CDR3 is TGTGCCAGCAGCCAGACGGTAAACCGAGAGGTAATGACTAGCGAACAGTTCTTC.

This chain links TRBV7-9 with TRBJ2-2, with TRBD2 identical over 9 bases. CDR3 size: 17 residues. The germline V gene has CDR1 SEHNR and CDR2 FQNEAQ (reference sequence). Trimming cost V 1 base and J 4 bases; bases outside gene matches: 7. CDR3 in amino acids: CASSLGPAGGPTGELFF. CDR3 sequence (DNA): TGTGCCAGCAGCTTAGGGCCCGCGGGGGGGCCCACCGGGGAGCTGTTTTTT.

This rearrangement joins TRBV28 to TRBJ1-2; 7 nucleotides align to TRBD1. This CDR3 is built from 16 residues. Germline V CDR1 and CDR2: MDHEN, SYDVKM. V dropped 3 bases and J dropped 1; count of bases not matched to a gene: 8. CDR3 nucleotides: TGTGCCAGCAGTTTTCTGGGGAGACAGGGTAACTATGGCTACACCTTC. Protein sequence: CASSFLGRQGNYGYTF.

The gene calls are TRBV7-8 and TRBJ2-3; 7 bases map to TRBD2. The CDR3 has 17 residues. Germline assignment: CDR1 SGHVS and CDR2 FQNEAQ. V gave up 1 base and J gave up 3 bases; unmatched junction bases: 10. CDR3: CASSLGLGLVGTDTQYF. In nucleotides, the CDR3 is TGTGCCAGCAGCTTAGGGCTAGGACTAGTAGGGACAGATACGCAGTATTTT.

The chain uses TRBV6-5 and TRBJ1-4; no clear D gene. The CDR3 runs 13 residues. The germline V gene has CDR1 MNHEY and CDR2 SVGAGI. Trimming cost V 10 bases and J 7 bases, with 16 bases left between them. Here the CDR3 reads CATREGGSEKLFF. CDR3 DNA sequence: TGTGCCACACGGGAGGGTGGGTCTGAAAAACTGTTTTTT.

The chain uses TRBV13 and TRBJ1-1; D gene ambiguous. The CDR3 is made up of 15 amino acids. CDR1 PRHDT and CDR2 FYEKMQ come from the germline V gene (reference sequence). With 1 base removed from V and 5 bases from J, the gap between germline ends came to 14 bases. The CDR3 coding sequence is TGTGCCAGCAGCTTAGCCGGCGGGCGAGGGACTGAAGCTTTCTTT. Its protein product is CASSLAGGRGTEAFF.

The chain recombines TRBV7-2 with TRBJ2-1; 8 nucleotides align to TRBD2. Trimming cost V 7 bases and J 7 bases; bases outside gene matches: 9. Germline CDR1 reads SGHTA; CDR2 reads FQGNSA. The CDR3 extends over 14 amino acids. The CDR3 protein is CASTGGGIHNEQFF. CDR3 coding DNA: TGTGCCAGCACGGGCGGGGGGATCCATAATGAGCAGTTCTTC.

The rearrangement joins TRBV4-1 to TRBJ1-5; 7 positions match TRBD1. The CDR3 sequence is 15 residues long. The germline CDR1 and CDR2 sequences are MGHRA and YSYEKL. V lost 4 bases, J lost 4 bases, and 7 bases stayed unmatched. CDR3 nucleotides: TGCGCCAGCAGCCTCCACCCGGACAGGAATCAGCCCCAGCATTTT. It is translated as CASSLHPDRNQPQHF.

V is TRBV5-8 and J is TRBJ1-1; possibly TRBD1 for D (5 bases). V lost 7 bases and J lost 0, with 13 bases in between. CDR1 and CDR2 from the germline V gene are SGHTS and YDEGEE. The CDR3 loop spans 14 amino acids. The CDR3 reads CASRGPGMNTEAFF. CDR3 nucleotides: TGTGCCAGCCGCGGCCCAGGGATGAACACTGAAGCTTTCTTT.

The gene calls are TRBV5-4 and TRBJ2-5; 10 bases match TRBD2. Germline-derived CDR1 and CDR2 are SGHNT and YYREEE (reference sequence). This CDR3 spans 15 amino acids. V was clipped by 3 bases and J by 5 bases; unmatched bases: 7. The CDR3 reads CASSSSGGAGETQYF. CDR3 DNA sequence: TGTGCCAGCAGCTCCAGCGGGGGGGCCGGGGAGACCCAGTACTTC. Supplemented by reference TRBV5-4 and TRBJ2-5, the full variable domain reads ETGVTQSPTHLIKTRGQQVTLRCSSQSGHNTVSWYQQALGQGPQFIFQYYREEENGRGNFPPRFSGLQFPNYSSELNVNALELDDSALYLCASSSSGGAGETQYFGPGTRLLVL.

V is TRBV11-3 and J is TRBJ2-2; 7 bases fit TRBD1. The CDR3 is 15 amino acids. The V gene end was trimmed by 2 bases and the J gene end by 4 bases; junction bases not matched to a gene: 4. Germline lookup yields CDR1 SGHNT and CDR2 YENEEA. CDR3 DNA: TGTGCCAGCAGCTTAACCCGGACAGGCACCGGGGAGCTGTTTTTT. Amino acids: CASSLTRTGTGELFF.

The genes are TRBV11-2 and TRBJ1-2; maybe TRBD1 (5 bases). This CDR3 region has 14 residues. Trimming stripped 3 bases from V and 8 bases from J, with 16 bases between. The germline V gene has CDR1 SGHAT and CDR2 FQNNGV. The CDR3 spells CASSFGVGVRGYTF. In DNA, the CDR3 is TGTGCCAGCAGCTTCGGTGTAGGGGTAAGGGGCTACACCTTC.

The chain joins TRBV30 to TRBJ1-5; D not certain. The CDR3 has 15 residues. The V end was cut by 3 bases, the J end by 3 bases, with 15 bases between. The germline V gene has CDR1 GTSNPN and CDR2 SVGIG (reference sequence). CDR3 DNA: TGTGCCTGGAGCCTTCCCGGGAGCTACAATCAGCCCCAGCATTTT. Translation: CAWSLPGSYNQPQHF.

This rearrangement joins TRBV7-9 to TRBJ2-5; 13 bases line up with TRBD2. The J call may be in error: the DNA end matches TRBJ2-7 better. The CDR3 sequence is 18 residues long. Germline-derived CDR1 and CDR2 are SEHNR and FQNEAQ (reference sequence). CDR3 residues: CASSSGLAGSRYVHEQYF. The CDR3 nucleotides are TGTGCCAGCAGCTCGGGACTAGCGGGGTCTCGGTACGTTCACGAGCAGTACTTC.

The chain employs TRBV19 and TRBJ1-6, with D perhaps TRBD1 (6 bases). The CDR3 length is 16 residues. Germline-derived CDR1 and CDR2 are LNHDA and SQIVND (reference sequence). Trimming left V 4 bases short and J 5 bases short, with 15 bases between. The CDR3 spells CASSKSYRVNNSPLHF. The CDR3 region has the DNA TGTGCCAGTAGTAAGTCCTACAGGGTAAATAATTCACCCCTCCACTTT.

The chain combines TRBV4-1 with TRBJ2-1, with 7 positions matching TRBD2. The CDR3 length is 17 residues. Germline V lookup: CDR1 MGHRA, CDR2 YSYEKL. The V gene end was trimmed by 2 bases and the J gene end by 12 bases; junction bases not matched to a gene: 19. CDR3 DNA sequence: TGCGCCAGCAGCCAATCGACGGGCGGGGGAGACCCTAGGGGGCAGTTCTTC. The encoded protein is CASSQSTGGGDPRGQFF.